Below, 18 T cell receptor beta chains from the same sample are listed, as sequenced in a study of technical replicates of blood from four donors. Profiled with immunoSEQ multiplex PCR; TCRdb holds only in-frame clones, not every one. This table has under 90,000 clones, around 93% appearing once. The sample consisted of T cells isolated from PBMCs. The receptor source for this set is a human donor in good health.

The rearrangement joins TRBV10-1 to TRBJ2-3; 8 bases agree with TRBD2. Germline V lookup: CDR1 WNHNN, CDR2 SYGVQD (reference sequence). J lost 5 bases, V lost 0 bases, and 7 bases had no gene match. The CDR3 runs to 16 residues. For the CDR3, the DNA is TGCGCCAGCAGTGAGTCTCAGCGGGGGCCGGGAGATACGCAGTATTTT. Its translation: CASSESQRGPGDTQYF.

As DNA, the CDR3 is TGCGCCAGCAGGCCTACAGGGCGCTCCTACGAGCAGTACTTC. Residues: CASRPTGRSYEQYF. The V gene is TRBV4-1, the J gene TRBJ2-7; TRBD1 is a possible D gene (6 bases). The CDR3 sequence is 14 residues long. CDR1 is MGHRA, CDR2 YSYEKL, per germline. V lost 6 bases and J 0 bases, leaving 12 bases between the germline ends.

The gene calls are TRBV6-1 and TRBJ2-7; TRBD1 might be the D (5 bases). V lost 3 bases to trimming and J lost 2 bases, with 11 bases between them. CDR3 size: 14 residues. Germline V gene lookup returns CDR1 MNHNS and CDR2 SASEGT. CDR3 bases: TGTGCCAGCAGTGATGAGACAGTTCCCTACGAGCAGTACTTC. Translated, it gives CASSDETVPYEQYF.

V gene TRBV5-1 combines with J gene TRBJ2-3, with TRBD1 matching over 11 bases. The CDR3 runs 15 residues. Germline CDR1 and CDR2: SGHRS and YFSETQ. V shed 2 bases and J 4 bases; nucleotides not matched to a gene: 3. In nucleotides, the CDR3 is TGCGCCAGCAGCTTAGGACAGGGGGCCTCAGATACGCAGTATTTT. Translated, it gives CASSLGQGASDTQYF. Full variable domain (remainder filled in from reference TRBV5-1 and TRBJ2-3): KAGVTQTPRYLIKTRGQQVTLSCSPISGHRSVSWYQQTPGQGLQFLFEYFSETQRNKGNFPGRFSGRQFSNSRSEMNVSTLELGDSALYLCASSLGQGASDTQYFGPGTRLTVL.

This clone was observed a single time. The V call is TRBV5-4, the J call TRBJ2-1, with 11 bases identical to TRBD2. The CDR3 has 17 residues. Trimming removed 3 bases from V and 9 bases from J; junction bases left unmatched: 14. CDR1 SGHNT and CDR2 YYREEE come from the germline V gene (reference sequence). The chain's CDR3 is CASSSVSLAGGVGEQFF. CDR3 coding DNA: TGTGCCAGCAGCTCCGTGAGTCTAGCGGGAGGAGTAGGTGAGCAGTTCTTC.

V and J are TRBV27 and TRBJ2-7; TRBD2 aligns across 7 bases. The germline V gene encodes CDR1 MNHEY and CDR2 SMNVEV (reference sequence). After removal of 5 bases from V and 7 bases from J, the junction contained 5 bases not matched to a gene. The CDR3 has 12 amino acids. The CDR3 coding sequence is TGTGCCAGCAGTATCAGGGAGGGGGAGCAGTACTTC. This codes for CASSIREGEQYF.

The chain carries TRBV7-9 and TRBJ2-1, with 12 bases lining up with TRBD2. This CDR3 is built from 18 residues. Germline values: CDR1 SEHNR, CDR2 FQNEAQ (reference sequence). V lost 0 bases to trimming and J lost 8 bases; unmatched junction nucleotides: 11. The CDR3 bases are TGTGCCAGCAGCTTAGCCCCACGACTAGCGGGAGATATCCATGAGCAGTTCTTC. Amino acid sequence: CASSLAPRLAGDIHEQFF.

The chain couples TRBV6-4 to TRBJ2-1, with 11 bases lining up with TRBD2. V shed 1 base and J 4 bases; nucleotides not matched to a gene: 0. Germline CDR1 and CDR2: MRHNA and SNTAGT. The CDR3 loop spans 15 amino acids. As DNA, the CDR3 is TGTGCCAGCAGTGACTTAGCGGGAGGGTACAATGAGCAGTTCTTC. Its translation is CASSDLAGGYNEQFF.

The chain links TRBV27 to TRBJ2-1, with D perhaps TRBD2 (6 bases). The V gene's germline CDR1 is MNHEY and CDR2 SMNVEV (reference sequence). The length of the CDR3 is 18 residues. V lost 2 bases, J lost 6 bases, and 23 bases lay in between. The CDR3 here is CASSLRDPGSLRANEQFF. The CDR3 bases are TGTGCCAGCAGTTTAAGGGACCCCGGGAGTTTGAGGGCCAATGAGCAGTTCTTC.

The chain's CDR3 is CASSRSGNSYEQYF. Here the CDR3 DNA reads TGTGCCAGCAGCCGTAGCGGGAACTCCTACGAGCAGTACTTC. This chain uses TRBV5-6 with TRBJ2-7; 8 nucleotides match TRBD2. The CDR3 runs 14 residues. V lost 4 bases and J lost 0; bases outside the gene matches: 3. Germline CDR1 is SGHDT and CDR2 is YYEEEE.

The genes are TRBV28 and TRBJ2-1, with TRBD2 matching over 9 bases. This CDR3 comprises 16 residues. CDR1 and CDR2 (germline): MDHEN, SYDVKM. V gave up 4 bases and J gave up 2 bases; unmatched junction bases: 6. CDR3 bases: TGTGCCAGCAGTTCCGCGGGGGGGGTTACCTACAATGAGCAGTTCTTC. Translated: CASSSAGGVTYNEQFF.

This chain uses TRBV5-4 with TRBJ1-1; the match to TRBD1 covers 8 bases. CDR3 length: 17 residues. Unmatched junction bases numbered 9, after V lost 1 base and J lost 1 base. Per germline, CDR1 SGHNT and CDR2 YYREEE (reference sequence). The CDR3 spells CASSLNPSGQGNTEAFF. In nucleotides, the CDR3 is TGTGCCAGCAGCTTGAACCCGTCCGGACAGGGGAACACTGAAGCTTTCTTT.

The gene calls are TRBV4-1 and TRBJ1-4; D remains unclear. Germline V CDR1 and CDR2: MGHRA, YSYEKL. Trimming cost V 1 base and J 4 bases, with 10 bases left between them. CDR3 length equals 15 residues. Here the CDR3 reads CASSQGTVINEKLFF. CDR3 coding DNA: TGCGCCAGCAGCCAAGGAACAGTTATTAATGAAAAACTGTTTTTT.

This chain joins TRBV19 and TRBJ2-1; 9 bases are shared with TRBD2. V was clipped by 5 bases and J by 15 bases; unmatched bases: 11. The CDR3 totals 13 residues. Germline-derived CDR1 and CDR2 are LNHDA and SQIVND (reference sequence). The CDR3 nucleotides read TGTGCCAGTAGTGGGCGGGAGGGCCGTTCCCCGTTCTTC. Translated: CASSGREGRSPFF.

This CDR3 reads CASSRGGGPTDTQYF. In nucleotides, the CDR3 is TGTGCCAGCAGCCGAGGGGGGGGCCCTACAGATACGCAGTATTTT. This chain connects TRBV28 to TRBJ2-3; possible D gene TRBD2, 7 bases. This CDR3 has 15 amino acids. V was shortened by 6 bases and J by 3 bases, with 16 bases between the two germline ends. The germline V gene encodes CDR1 MDHEN and CDR2 SYDVKM.

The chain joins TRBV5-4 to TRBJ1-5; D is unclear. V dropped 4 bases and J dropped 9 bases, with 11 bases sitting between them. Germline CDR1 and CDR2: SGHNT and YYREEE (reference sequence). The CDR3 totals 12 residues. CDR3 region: CASSEEGGPQHF. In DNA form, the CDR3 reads TGTGCCAGCAGCGAAGAGGGTGGGCCCCAGCATTTT.

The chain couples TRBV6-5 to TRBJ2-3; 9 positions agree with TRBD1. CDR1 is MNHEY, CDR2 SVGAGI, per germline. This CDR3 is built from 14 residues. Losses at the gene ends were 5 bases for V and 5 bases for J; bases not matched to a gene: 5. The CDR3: CASSSGTGRDTQYF. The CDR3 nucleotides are TGTGCCAGCAGTAGTGGGACAGGGCGAGATACGCAGTATTTT.

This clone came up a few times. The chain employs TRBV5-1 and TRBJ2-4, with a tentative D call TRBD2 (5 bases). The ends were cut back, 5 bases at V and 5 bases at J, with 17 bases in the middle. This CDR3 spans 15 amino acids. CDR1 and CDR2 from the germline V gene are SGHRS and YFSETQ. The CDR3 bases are TGCGCCAGCAGGGTTGGAGGCCTTGGGGAAAACATTCAGTACTTC. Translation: CASRVGGLGENIQYF.